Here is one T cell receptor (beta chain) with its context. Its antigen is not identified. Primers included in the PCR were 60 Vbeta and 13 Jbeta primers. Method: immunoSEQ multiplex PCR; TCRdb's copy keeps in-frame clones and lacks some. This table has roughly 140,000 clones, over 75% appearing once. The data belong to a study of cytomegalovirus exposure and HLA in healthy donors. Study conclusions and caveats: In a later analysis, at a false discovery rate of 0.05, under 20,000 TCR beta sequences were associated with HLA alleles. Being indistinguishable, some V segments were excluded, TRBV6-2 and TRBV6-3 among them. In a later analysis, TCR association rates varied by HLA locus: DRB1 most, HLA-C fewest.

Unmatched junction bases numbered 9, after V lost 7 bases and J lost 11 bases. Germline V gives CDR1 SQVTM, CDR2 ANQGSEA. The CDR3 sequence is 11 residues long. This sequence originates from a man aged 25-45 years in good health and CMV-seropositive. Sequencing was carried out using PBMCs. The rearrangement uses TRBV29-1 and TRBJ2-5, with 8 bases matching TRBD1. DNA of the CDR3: TGCAGCGGCTCAGGGGGCGAGGAGCAGTACTTC. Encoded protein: CSGSGGEEQYF. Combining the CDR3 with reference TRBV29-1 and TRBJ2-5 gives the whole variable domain SAVISQKPSRDICQRGTSLTIQCQVDSQVTMMFWYRQQPGQSLTLIATANQGSEATYESGFVIDKFPISRPNLTFSTLTVSNMSPEDSSIYLCSGSGGEEQYFGPGTRLLVL.